The TCR beta chain under discussion was sequenced for a study of tissue T cells after allogeneic stem cell transplantation (dated by TCRdb to 2021 to 2024). At the level of the whole study: The study profiled TCR beta repertoires across many tissues from research autopsies of patients with and without GVHD, plus mouse models of GVHD. The human arm was conducted as a prospective observational study, and neither blinding nor randomization was performed. The paper's findings and limits, for the study overall: Which tissue TCRs were alloreactive or antigen-specific was not determined in the study, and some of the clones might have been host cells that persisted. Within patients, how anatomically similar tissues were was a major factor shaping TCR repertoire composition, regardless of disease or transplant status. Blood and spleen T cells captured only a limited portion of the TCR repertoire detected in tissues, in both patients and mice. The patient cohort was small and varied clinically, and sampling depth was recognized as a limitation. Few T cell clones were found to be shared across patients, but shared repertoire signatures across patients were revealed in a tissue-specific fashion by motif-based clustering.

Note on this clone: It lacks a known antigen. Because this receptor comes from a mouse, its gene names and germline sequences follow the mouse reference. The missing CDR3 end, 1 residue past where the read stops, is filled in from the germline J gene.

In light of the paper, this sample's time point label describes: mouse harvest day 7 after allogeneic transplant. Each mouse graft, delivered by tail vein injection, combined 10^6 splenic CD5+ T cells with 10^7 T-cell-depleted bone marrow cells. Mouse GVHD was modeled in a major MHC-mismatch B6 (H2b) into BALB/c (H2d) model, with tissues profiled at day 7 or 14. On day 7 or 14 post-transplant, mouse tissues and retro-orbital blood were harvested with separate sterile tools for each animal, and livers were flushed before harvest. Before genomic DNA isolation with the DNeasy Blood & Tissue Kit, mouse tissues were minced with razor blades in buffered saline. V is cut by 4 bases and J by 0 bases, and the space between the germline ends is 3 bases. From the germline V gene (reference sequence), CDR1 is LGHNA and CDR2 is YNLKQL. The CDR3, from cysteine to phenylalanine, totals 12 residues. Of the CDR3's DNA, 33 bases were read; they are in frame from base 1.

The library was obtained by the immunoSEQ multiplex PCR assay. TCRbeta CDR3 sequencing was performed at survey depth by Adaptive Biotechnologies, and CDR3 sequences, V/J genes, productive frequency and template counts were reported. Amplification of TCR beta CDR3 regions started from genomic DNA instead of RNA. Turning to the authors' computational methods: Jensen-Shannon divergence was used to quantify pairwise repertoire overlap between tissues, with a value of 1 meaning complete divergence and a value of 0 meaning identical repertoires. Based on pairwise JSD values, tissues were grouped by single-linkage agglomerative hierarchical clustering, and the results were shown as dendrograms. GLIPH2 was applied to all patient samples using simulation_depth 1000, kmer_min_depth 3, and cdr3_length_cutoff 8, and only groups with more than two unique CDR3s were retained. A standardized tissue-overlap score was calculated by extrapolating Jaccard GLIPH-group overlap across patients to a standard repertoire size of 1000 clones. Linear mixed-effect models, with tissue included as a fixed effect and individual included as a random effect, were used to assess associations of diversity with clinical or experimental variables. TCRdb mirrors the immuneACCESS table, restricted to in-frame sequences. Some clones are absent from its copies; in checked studies, under half trace to an unresolved V gene, and the reason for the others is unknown. That table supplies the V and J calls and clone size; D and trimming were determined from the DNA. This sample comprises thousands of clones, 40% to 60% of them detected only once. 5.5% of the sample is taken by the ten largest.

The receptor chain draws on TRBV5 and TRBJ1-1, with an unclear D gene assignment. The specimen sequenced was gut tissue. The clonotype was recovered from a female BALB/c mouse given C57BL/6 T cells with graft-versus-host disease after an allogeneic hematopoietic cell transplant. The CDR3 reads CASSRANTEVFF. The part of the CDR3 DNA that was read is TGTGCCAGCAGCCGAGCAAACACAGAAGTCTTC.